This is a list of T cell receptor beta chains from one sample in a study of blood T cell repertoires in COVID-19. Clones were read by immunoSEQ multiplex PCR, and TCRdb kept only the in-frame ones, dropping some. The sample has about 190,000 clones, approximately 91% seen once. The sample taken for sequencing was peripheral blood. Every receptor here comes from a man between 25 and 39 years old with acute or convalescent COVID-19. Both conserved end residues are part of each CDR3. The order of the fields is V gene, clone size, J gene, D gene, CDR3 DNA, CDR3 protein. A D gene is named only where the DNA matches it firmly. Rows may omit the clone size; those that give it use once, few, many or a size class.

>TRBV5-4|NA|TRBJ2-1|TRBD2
TGTGCCAGCAGCGAGCGGGAAAGTGAGCAGTTCTTC
CASSERESEQFF
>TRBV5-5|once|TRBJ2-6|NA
TGTGCCAGCAGCCCTGAGGGTTACTCTGGGGCCAACGTCCTGACTTTC
CASSPEGYSGANVLTF
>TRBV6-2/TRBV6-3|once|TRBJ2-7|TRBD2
TGTGCCAGCAGCCGACGAGGGCTAGCGGTAAACTTC
CASSRRGLAVNF
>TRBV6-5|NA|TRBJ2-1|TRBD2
TGTGCCAGCATGCTCACTAGCGGGGTGTCGAATGAGCAGTTCTTC
CASMLTSGVSNEQFF
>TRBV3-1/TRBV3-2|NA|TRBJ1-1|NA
TGTGCCAGCAGCCAGGGGAGTTATTTGACAGCTTTCTTT
CASSQGSYLTAFF
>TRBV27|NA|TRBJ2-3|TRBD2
TGTGCCAGCAGAGCCAGCGGGAGGGGAGATACGCAGTATTTT
CASRASGRGDTQYF
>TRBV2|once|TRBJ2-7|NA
TGTGCCAGCAAATCCGGGACATCCTCCTACGAGCAGTACTTC
CASKSGTSSYEQYF
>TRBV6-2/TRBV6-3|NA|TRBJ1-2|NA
TGTGCCAGCAGTTACTCGATGGCAGGGCCCTATGGCTACACCTTC
CASSYSMAGPYGYTF
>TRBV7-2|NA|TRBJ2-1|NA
TGTGCCAGCAGCAGGGGGGGCCTCCCCGAGCAGTTCTTC
CASSRGGLPEQFF
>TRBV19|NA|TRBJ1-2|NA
TGTGCCAGTTCCCAACCCGGCCGTCAGGGCGCTCATCTAAATGGCTACACCTTC
CASSQPGRQGAHLNGYTF
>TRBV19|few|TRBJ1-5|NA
TGTGCCAGTAGTACCCTCCGGGGGCCCCAGCATTTT
CASSTLRGPQHF
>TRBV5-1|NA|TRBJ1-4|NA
TGCGCCAGCAGCTTCGGCGGGATTAATGAAAAACTGTTTTTT
CASSFGGINEKLFF
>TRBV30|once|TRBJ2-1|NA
TGTGCCAGCCTAACCGGGGGGCTAAACAATGAGCAGTTCTTC
CASLTGGLNNEQFF
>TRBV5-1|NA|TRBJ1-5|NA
TGCGCCAGCAGCTTAGGCGGTAGCAATCAGCCCCAGCATTTT
CASSLGGSNQPQHF
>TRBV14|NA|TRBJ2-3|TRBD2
TGTGCCAGCAGCGAAGGAAGCGGGAGGGCCATGGCAGATACGCAGTATTTT
CASSEGSGRAMADTQYF
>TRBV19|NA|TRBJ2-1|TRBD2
TGTGCCAGTAGTCCCCGACGAGCGGGATGGGAGGAGCAGTTCTTC
CASSPRRAGWEEQFF
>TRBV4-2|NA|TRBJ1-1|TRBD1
TGTGCCAGCAGCCGTACGGGACAGGGGAACACTGAAGCTTTCTTT
CASSRTGQGNTEAFF
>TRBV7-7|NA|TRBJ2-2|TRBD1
TGTGCTAGCAGCTTGGGACAGGGGAACACCGGGGAGCTGTTTTTT
CASSLGQGNTGELFF
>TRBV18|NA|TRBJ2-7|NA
TGTGCCAGCTCACCACCGACAGGACCCAAGAGCTCCTACGAGCAGTACTTC
CASSPPTGPKSSYEQYF
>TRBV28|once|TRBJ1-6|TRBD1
TGTGCCAGCCGGACAGGGCCACCCCTCCACTTT
CASRTGPPLHF
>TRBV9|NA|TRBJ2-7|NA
TGTGCCAGCGGCCGCGGCGGGGCTAGGCTGGGGTTGCACGAGCAGTACTTC
CASGRGGARLGLHEQYF
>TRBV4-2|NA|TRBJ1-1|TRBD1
TGTGCCAGCAGCCAGAATTTAGGGACAGGGAACACTGAAGCTTTCTTT
CASSQNLGTGNTEAFF
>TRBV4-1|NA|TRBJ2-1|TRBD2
TGCGCCAGCAGCCACGTAAGCGGGAGATCCTACAATGAGCAGTTCTTC
CASSHVSGRSYNEQFF
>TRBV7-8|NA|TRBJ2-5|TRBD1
TGTGCCAGCAGCTTAGCCCCACGGACAGGGGGCGCGGAACAAGAGACCCAGTACTTC
CASSLAPRTGGAEQETQYF
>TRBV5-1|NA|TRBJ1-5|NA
TGCGCCAGCAGCTTGGATTCCGGGGGTAGTCAGCCCCAGCATTTT
CASSLDSGGSQPQHF
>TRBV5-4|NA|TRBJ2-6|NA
TGTGCCAGCAGCAGTACAGGGTTCGGGGCCAACGTCCTGACTTTC
CASSSTGFGANVLTF
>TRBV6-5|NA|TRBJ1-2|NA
TGTGCCAGCAGAACACCAGCAGGGGTCCCCTATGGCTACACCTTC
CASRTPAGVPYGYTF
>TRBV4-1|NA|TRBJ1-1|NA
TGCGCCAGCAGCCAAATTACCGGGGATAACACTGAAGCTTTCTTT
CASSQITGDNTEAFF
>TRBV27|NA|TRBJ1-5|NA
TGTGCCAGCAGTTTGACAGGTGGCCCCTATAGCAATCAGCCCCAGCATTTT
CASSLTGGPYSNQPQHF
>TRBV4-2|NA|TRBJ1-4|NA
TGTGCCAGCAGCCAAGCGGAGGGGAGAGGTGAAAAACTGTTTTTT
CASSQAEGRGEKLFF
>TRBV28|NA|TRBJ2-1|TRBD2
TGTGCCAGCAGCCAGACTCTAGCGGGGGGGAGATTTAAGCGGAATGAGCAGTTCTTC
CASSQTLAGGRFKRNEQFF
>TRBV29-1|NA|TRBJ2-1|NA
TGCAGCGTTGAAGATCTGGCTAGCGCCCCGGCGGTCTCCTACAATGAGCAGTTCTTC
CSVEDLASAPAVSYNEQFF
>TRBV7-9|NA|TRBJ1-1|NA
TGTGCCAGCAGCTTAGCGGTGGGAGGGAACACTGAAGCTTTCTTT
CASSLAVGGNTEAFF
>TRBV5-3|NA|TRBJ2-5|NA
TGTGCCAGAAGCTTGGACGGTCAGGGGAGGGAAGAGACCCAGTACTTC
CARSLDGQGREETQYF
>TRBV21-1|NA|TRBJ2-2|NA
TGTGCCAGCAGCACCCTATCCACCGGGGAGCTGTTTTTT
CASSTLSTGELFF
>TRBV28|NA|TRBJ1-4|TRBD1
TGTGCCAGCAGACCGACCGGGACAGGGGCTGAAAAACTGTTTTTT
CASRPTGTGAEKLFF
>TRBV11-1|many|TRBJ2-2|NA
TGTGCCAGCAGCTCCTCTTGGGGGGACACCGGGGAGCTGTTTTTT
CASSSSWGDTGELFF
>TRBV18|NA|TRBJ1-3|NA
TGTGCCAGCTCACCAAAAGGGCAGGGAGGATCTGGAAACACCATATATTTT
CASSPKGQGGSGNTIYF
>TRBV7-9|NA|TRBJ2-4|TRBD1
TGTGCCAGCAGCTTAGGTTCGACAGGGGAGAACATTCAGTACTTC
CASSLGSTGENIQYF
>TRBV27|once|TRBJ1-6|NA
TGTGCCAGCAGTGCTATACGCGTAGACAGGACCGGTGGAAATAATTCACCCCTCCACTTT
CASSAIRVDRTGGNNSPLHF
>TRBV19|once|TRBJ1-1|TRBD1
TGTGCCAGTACCGCGGACAGGTCGAACACTGAAGCTTTCTTT
CASTADRSNTEAFF
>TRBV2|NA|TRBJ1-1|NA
TGTGCCAGCAGTGAATGGGGGGGCACCACAAACACTGAAGCTTTCTTT
CASSEWGGTTNTEAFF
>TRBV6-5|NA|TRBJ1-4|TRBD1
TGTGCCAGCAGTTACTCATCCGGACAGGGTTATGAAAAACTGTTTTTT
CASSYSSGQGYEKLFF
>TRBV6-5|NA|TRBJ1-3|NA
TGTGCCAGCAAATTGGGGCCGTACTCTGGAAACACCATATATTTT
CASKLGPYSGNTIYF
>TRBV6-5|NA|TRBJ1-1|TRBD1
TGTGCCAGCAGACGACAAGGACAGGTTAACACTGAAGCTTTCTTT
CASRRQGQVNTEAFF
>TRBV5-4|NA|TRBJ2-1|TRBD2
TGTGCCAGCAGCTTGATCTCTAGCGGGGGATACAATGAGCAGTTCTTC
CASSLISSGGYNEQFF
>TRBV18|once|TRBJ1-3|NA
TGTGCCAGCTCACCACGAGGTCCTGGAAACACCATATATTTT
CASSPRGPGNTIYF
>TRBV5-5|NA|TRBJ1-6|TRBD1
TGTGCCAGCAGCCCCGCCGGGACAGGGAATTCACCCCTCCACTTT
CASSPAGTGNSPLHF
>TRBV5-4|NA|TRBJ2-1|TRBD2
TGTGCCAGCAGCTTTTCTAGCGGGAGGGCCGGTGAGCAGTTCTTC
CASSFSSGRAGEQFF
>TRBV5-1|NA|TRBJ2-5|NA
TGCGCCAGCAGCTGGAGGCAGGGGCGGCAAGAGACCCAGTACTTC
CASSWRQGRQETQYF
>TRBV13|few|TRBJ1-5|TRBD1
TGTGCCAGCAGCCTCCGGGACAGGGCAGATCAGCCCCAGCATTTT
CASSLRDRADQPQHF
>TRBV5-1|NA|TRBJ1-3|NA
TGCGCCAGCAGCTTGCCGGCCCAGGACAGAGAAGAAAACACCATATATTTT
CASSLPAQDREENTIYF
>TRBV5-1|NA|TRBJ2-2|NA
TGCGCCAGCAGTAACGAAGTGGGCAACACCGGGGAGCTGTTTTTT
CASSNEVGNTGELFF
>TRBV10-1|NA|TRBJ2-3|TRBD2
TGCGCCAGCAGCCCCACTAGCGGCCGTGCTGATACGCAGTATTTT
CASSPTSGRADTQYF
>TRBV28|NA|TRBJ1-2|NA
TGTGCCAGCAGAGCACCAAACTATGGCTACACCTTC
CASRAPNYGYTF